The 29 T cell receptor beta chains below were found in one sample sequenced in a study of cytomegalovirus exposure and HLA in healthy donors. Produced via immunoSEQ multiplex PCR; TCRdb's table is partial and in-frame only. The repertoire holds 76,000 or so clones, with around 94% as singletons. Material: PBMCs. The receptors were sampled from a young woman in good health and CMV-seronegative.

CDR3 bases: TGTGCCAGCAGCTTAGCGACGGTCCCAGCGCTACTTGGCTACACCTTC. Its protein is CASSLATVPALLGYTF. The V call is TRBV7-8, the J call TRBJ1-2; D is unresolved. This CDR3 spans 16 amino acids. V dropped 0 bases and J dropped 7 bases, with 18 bases sitting between them. Germline V gives CDR1 SGHVS, CDR2 FQNEAQ.

The chain combines TRBV2 with TRBJ2-7, with 9 bases lining up with TRBD1. This CDR3 is built from 14 residues. Germline loops: CDR1 SNHLY, CDR2 FYNNEI. V dropped 6 bases and J dropped 7; count of bases not matched to a gene: 10. CDR3 sequence (DNA): TGTGCCAGCAGCCCAAACCCCGGGACAGGGGAGCAGTACTTC. Encoded protein: CASSPNPGTGEQYF.

The rearrangement uses TRBV7-6 and TRBJ2-6, with TRBD1 identical over 9 bases. The CDR3 sequence is 16 residues long. The ends lost 5 bases at V and 2 bases at J; junction bases unmatched: 4. Germline-derived CDR1 and CDR2 are SGHVS and FNYEAQ. The CDR3 DNA reads as TGTGCCAGCAGCGTTACAGGGGGCGCTGGGGCCAACGTCCTGACTTTC. It encodes CASSVTGGAGANVLTF.

The chain links TRBV29-1 to TRBJ2-5, with D possibly matching TRBD1 (6 bases). CDR3 length equals 14 residues. V was pared by 7 bases and J by 7 bases, with 22 bases between. Germline assignment: CDR1 SQVTM and CDR2 ANQGSEA. CDR3 DNA: TGCAGCGCCGGGGACCATGGACAGATTATGACCCAGTACTTC. Its protein product is CSAGDHGQIMTQYF.

The CDR3 coding sequence is TGTGCCAGCAGCTTAATACAGGGTGGTGAAAAACTGTTTTTT. Its protein product is CASSLIQGGEKLFF. This chain connects TRBV7-9 to TRBJ1-4, with D tentatively TRBD1 (6 bases). Germline V CDR1 and CDR2: SEHNR, FQNEAQ (reference sequence). With 2 bases removed from V and 7 bases from J, the gap between germline ends came to 11 bases. There are 14 residues in the CDR3.

The V call is TRBV28, the J call TRBJ2-5, with D possibly TRBD1 on 5 matching bases. The CDR3 spans 17 residues. Trimming removed 4 bases from V and 2 bases from J, with 20 bases in between. From germline, CDR1 is MDHEN and CDR2 SYDVKM. DNA for the CDR3: TGTGCCAGCAGTTCTGGACATTCTAGTTTTGAACAAGAGACCCAGTACTTC. Encoded protein: CASSSGHSSFEQETQYF. The full variable domain, rest sourced from reference TRBV28 and TRBJ2-5, is DVKVTQSSRYLVKRTGEKVFLECVQDMDHENMFWYRQDPGLGLRLIYFSYDVKMKEKGDIPEGYSVSREKKERFSLILESASTNQTSMYLCASSSGHSSFEQETQYFGPGTRLLVL.

The rearrangement links TRBV7-2 to TRBJ1-5; no reliable D call. Germline CDR1 reads SGHTA; CDR2 reads FQGNSA. Trimming removed 5 bases from V and 6 bases from J, with 11 bases in between. The CDR3 contains 13 residues. CDR3 coding DNA: TGTGCCAGCAGCGACACAATGGGTCAGCCCCAGCATTTT. Encoded protein: CASSDTMGQPQHF. The complete variable domain, with remaining parts taken from reference TRBV7-2 and TRBJ1-5, reads GAGVSQSPSNKVTEKGKDVELRCDPISGHTALYWYRQSLGQGLEFLIYFQGNSAPDKSGLPSDRFSAERTGGSVSTLTIQRTQQEDSAVYLCASSDTMGQPQHFGDGTRLSIL.

V is TRBV7-9 and J is TRBJ2-2, with 11 bases aligning to TRBD1. Germline-derived CDR1 and CDR2 are SEHNR and FQNEAQ (reference sequence). J gave up 0 bases and V 5 bases, and 5 bases lay outside the gene matches. The CDR3 is 17 residues long. CDR3: CASSPWGQGANTGELFF. The CDR3 nucleotides read TGTGCCAGCAGCCCATGGGGACAGGGGGCGAACACCGGGGAGCTGTTTTTT.

V and J are TRBV27 and TRBJ1-2; D may be TRBD1 (6 bases). The CDR3 is made up of 14 amino acids. Germline V gene data show CDR1 as MNHEY and CDR2 as SMNVEV (reference sequence). Trimming shortened V by 5 bases and J by 1 base, and 11 bases separated the two germline ends. DNA of the CDR3: TGTGCCAGCAGTCCGACGGGACATAACTATGGCTACACCTTC. It translates to CASSPTGHNYGYTF.

V gene TRBV20-1 combines with J gene TRBJ1-4, with D uncertain. This CDR3 spans 11 amino acids. V was trimmed by 3 bases and J by 15 bases, leaving 14 bases between them. Germline CDR1 is DFQATT and CDR2 is SNEGSKA (reference sequence). The CDR3 loop is CSASDSMNLFF. The CDR3 nucleotides read TGCAGTGCTAGCGACTCCATGAATTTGTTTTTT.

The chain has TRBV4-2 and TRBJ1-1, with unresolved D. Germline V CDR1 and CDR2: LGHNA, YNFKEQ. The V gene lost 2 bases and the J gene lost 0 bases, with 7 bases spanning the gap. The CDR3 totals 14 residues. The DNA of the CDR3 is TGTGCCAGCAGCCAAAGACGGGTGAACACTGAAGCTTTCTTT. This encodes CASSQRRVNTEAFF.

Here the CDR3 DNA reads TGTGCCAGCAGCGGACCCGGACAGAAGATCTCTGGAAACACCATATATTTT. Protein product: CASSGPGQKISGNTIYF. This chain connects TRBV5-4 to TRBJ1-3; possible D gene TRBD1, 6 bases. Trimming took 4 bases from V and 0 from J, leaving 17 bases between them. This CDR3 comprises 17 residues. Germline loops: CDR1 SGHNT, CDR2 YYREEE (reference sequence).

The rearrangement links TRBV4-3 to TRBJ2-3; D may be TRBD1 (5 bases). The CDR3 consists of 16 residues. V shed 4 bases and J shed 2 bases, with 16 bases lying between them. Germline assignment: CDR1 LGHNA and CDR2 YSLEER. The CDR3 is CASSPNRLLNTDTQYF. CDR3 coding DNA: TGCGCCAGCAGCCCGAACAGGCTACTCAACACAGATACGCAGTATTTT.

The J gene is TRBJ2-7, the V gene TRBV5-1; TRBD2 matches at 10 bases. The CDR3 spans 15 residues. CDR1 and CDR2 from the germline V gene are SGHRS and YFSETQ. J was trimmed by 4 bases and V by 4 bases; bases with no gene match: 8. CDR3 residues: CASSPQTTSGYEQYF. The DNA of the CDR3 is TGCGCCAGCAGCCCTCAAACGACTAGCGGGTACGAGCAGTACTTC.

This clone has just one count. V is TRBV9 and J is TRBJ2-5, with a weak D call TRBD1 (6 bases). Germline V gene data show CDR1 as SGDLS and CDR2 as YYNGEE. The length of the CDR3 is 16 residues. Trimming stripped 10 bases from V and 7 bases from J, with 29 bases between. CDR3 in DNA: TGTGCCTGGATTGACTTGTACGGACAGCCAAATTGGACCCAGTACTTC. Its protein product is CAWIDLYGQPNWTQYF.

The chain joins TRBV29-1 to TRBJ1-2; D is possibly TRBD1 (6 bases). CDR1 is SQVTM and CDR2 is ANQGSEA in the germline V gene. The CDR3 consists of 16 residues. With 6 bases removed from V and 4 bases from J, the gap between germline ends came to 24 bases. In nucleotides, the CDR3 is TGCAGCGTAGACCACCAGGCCATGACAGGTGGCTATGGCTACACCTTC. Translated: CSVDHQAMTGGYGYTF.

CDR3 residues: CASGLGNSNQPQHF. DNA for the CDR3: TGTGCCAGCGGGCTGGGTAATAGCAATCAGCCCCAGCATTTT. The chain joins TRBV7-8 to TRBJ1-5; no firm D call. The length of the CDR3 is 14 residues. Germline CDR1 and CDR2: SGHVS and FQNEAQ. Trimming took 8 bases from V and 0 from J, leaving 11 bases between them.

The CDR3 coding sequence is TGTGCCAGCAGCTTGGCCCCGGGACAGGGTTACTACGAGCAGTACTTC. Protein: CASSLAPGQGYYEQYF. The chain is built from TRBV5-5 and TRBJ2-7; 9 bases line up with TRBD1. The CDR3 consists of 16 residues. CDR1 and CDR2 from the germline V gene are SGHKS and YYEKEE (reference sequence). J lost 3 bases, V lost 0 bases, and 7 bases had no gene match. Complete variable domain (other parts from reference TRBV5-5 and TRBJ2-7): DAGVTQSPTHLIKTRGQQVTLRCSPISGHKSVSWYQQVLGQGPQFIFQYYEKEERGRGNFPDRFSARQFPNYSSELNVNALLLGDSALYLCASSLAPGQGYYEQYFGPGTRLTVT.

The rearrangement links TRBV7-3 to TRBJ2-1; D gene uncertain. The ends were cut back, 2 bases at V and 4 bases at J, with 12 bases in the middle. This CDR3 is built from 15 residues. Germline values: CDR1 SGHTA, CDR2 FQGTGA. The CDR3: CASSLDSKRYNEQFF. Here the CDR3 DNA reads TGTGCCAGCAGCTTAGACTCGAAGAGGTACAATGAGCAGTTCTTC.

This clone was seen just once. This chain links TRBV29-1 with TRBJ2-1, with 10 bases lining up with TRBD1. The junction had 12 bases not matched to a gene; V was cut back by 3 bases and J by 10 bases. This CDR3 comprises 15 residues. CDR1 is SQVTM and CDR2 is ANQGSEA in the germline V gene. CDR3 loop: CSVEGPGQGPWEQFF. The CDR3 DNA is TGCAGCGTTGAGGGACCGGGACAGGGGCCTTGGGAGCAGTTCTTC.

V is TRBV15 and J is TRBJ2-5; maybe TRBD1 (5 bases). This CDR3 spans 13 amino acids. CDR1 is LNHNV and CDR2 is YYDKDF in the germline V gene (reference sequence). Trimming took off 1 base at V and 5 bases at J, with 8 bases between the two ends. CDR3 region: CATSRGGVETQYF. CDR3 sequence (DNA): TGTGCCACCAGCAGAGGGGGCGTGGAGACCCAGTACTTC.

The J gene is TRBJ2-7, the V gene TRBV19, with D possibly being TRBD2 (6 bases). V was clipped by 1 base and J by 6 bases, with 13 bases between them. CDR1 and CDR2 (germline): LNHDA, SQIVND (reference sequence). This CDR3 spans 14 amino acids. This CDR3 reads CASSIAYGRGEQYF. The CDR3 nucleotides read TGTGCCAGTAGTATAGCGTACGGGAGAGGCGAGCAGTACTTC.

The chain is built from TRBV19 and TRBJ2-2; no firm D call. The CDR3 has 15 amino acids. Between the trimmed V and J ends, which lost 3 bases and 2 bases, there was a span of 10 bases. Germline CDR1 LNHDA, CDR2 SQIVND (reference sequence). The CDR3 region has the DNA TGTGCCAGTAGTATGTGGGCAGATAACACCGGGGAGCTGTTTTTT. Protein: CASSMWADNTGELFF.

This sequence joins TRBV6-5 and TRBJ2-4, with 9 bases fitting TRBD1. Germline V gives CDR1 MNHEY, CDR2 SVGAGI. There are 13 residues in the CDR3. V trimming: 2 bases; J trimming: 8 bases; junction bases outside the gene matches: 1. The CDR3 loop is CASSYGTGYIQYF. CDR3 nucleotide sequence: TGTGCCAGCAGTTACGGGACAGGGTACATTCAGTACTTC.

The rearrangement uses TRBV30 and TRBJ1-1; D call uncertain. Germline V lookup: CDR1 GTSNPN, CDR2 SVGIG (reference sequence). Deletions cut 1 base from V and 2 bases from J, with 11 bases between. CDR3 length: 14 residues. This chain's CDR3 is CAWSAKASNTEAFF. CDR3 nucleotide sequence: TGTGCCTGGAGTGCCAAAGCCTCAAACACTGAAGCTTTCTTT.

The rearrangement uses TRBV18 and TRBJ2-1; 12 nucleotides agree with TRBD2. In germline, CDR1 is KGHSH, CDR2 LQKENI. The CDR3 extends over 16 amino acids. J lost 9 bases, V lost 3 bases, and 9 bases had no gene match. The CDR3: CASSPPGLAGRSEQFF. The CDR3 DNA sequence: TGTGCCAGCTCACCGCCCGGACTAGCGGGACGGAGTGAGCAGTTCTTC.

In this sample, this clone turned up once. The rearrangement links TRBV27 to TRBJ1-5, with 9 nucleotides matching TRBD1. This CDR3 is 15 amino acids long. Unmatched junction bases numbered 8, after V lost 6 bases and J lost 5 bases. Germline lookup yields CDR1 MNHEY and CDR2 SMNVEV (reference sequence). The CDR3 coding sequence is TGTGCCAGCAGCCGAACAGGGGGCGGAGATCAGCCCCAGCATTTT. Residues: CASSRTGGGDQPQHF.

This clone occurred once. The V gene is TRBV6-1, the J gene TRBJ2-7; maybe TRBD1 (6 bases). Germline CDR1 is MNHNS and CDR2 is SASEGT. V lost 6 bases and J 2 bases, leaving 11 bases between the germline ends. The CDR3 runs 13 residues. CDR3 residues: CASRVTGTYEQYF. CDR3 DNA sequence: TGTGCCAGCAGGGTGACAGGAACCTACGAGCAGTACTTC.

V usage is TRBV14 and J usage is TRBJ1-2; 8 nucleotides align to TRBD1. Germline V lookup: CDR1 SGHDN, CDR2 FVKESK. V was clipped by 2 bases and J by 6 bases; unmatched bases: 8. The CDR3 length is 15 residues. The CDR3 region has the DNA TGTGCCAGCAGCCAAATGGACAGGGTTTTACATGGCTACACCTTC. Translation: CASSQMDRVLHGYTF.